This record concerns one T cell receptor (beta chain) sequence. This sample was taken from a study of blood T cell repertoires in COVID-19. About the research overall: Symptom resolution, clearance, or two negative PCRs marked donors in Cohort 3 as recovered. T cells, B-cell-depleted T cells, or PBMCs provided the cDNA or gDNA that served as material.

Profiled with immunoSEQ multiplex PCR; TCRdb holds only in-frame clones, not every one. The profile covers 300,000 to 450,000 clones, with 87% appearing a single time and approximately 1.9% taken by the ten largest. V lost 3 bases, J lost 7 bases, and 10 bases stayed unmatched. Germline CDR1 and CDR2: KGHSH and LQKENI. There are 15 residues in the CDR3. Participant age was about 18 to 89 years, and participants resided in fewer than 30 US areas. The sample was PBMCs or T cells enriched from blood (not recorded which). The chain joins TRBV18 to TRBJ1-1; 8 nucleotides line up with TRBD1. The receptor was derived from a man aged 35 to 55 in a cohort exposed to, infected with or recovered from COVID-19 (not recorded which). CDR3 protein: CASSPAGTGSGEAFF. The CDR3 nucleotides are TGTGCCAGCTCACCTGCCGGGACAGGTTCGGGTGAAGCTTTCTTT.